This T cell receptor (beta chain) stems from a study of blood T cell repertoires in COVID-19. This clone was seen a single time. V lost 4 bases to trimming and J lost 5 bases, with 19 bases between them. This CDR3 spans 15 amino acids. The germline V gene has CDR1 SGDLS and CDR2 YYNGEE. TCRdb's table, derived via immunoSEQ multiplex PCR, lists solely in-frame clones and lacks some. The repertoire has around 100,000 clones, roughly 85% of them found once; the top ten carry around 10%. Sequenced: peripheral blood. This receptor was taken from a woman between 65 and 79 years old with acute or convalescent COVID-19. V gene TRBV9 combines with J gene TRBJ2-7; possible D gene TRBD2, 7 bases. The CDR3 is CASSPGERGGNEQYF. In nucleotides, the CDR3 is TGTGCCAGCAGCCCCGGCGAGAGGGGGGGAAACGAGCAGTACTTC.